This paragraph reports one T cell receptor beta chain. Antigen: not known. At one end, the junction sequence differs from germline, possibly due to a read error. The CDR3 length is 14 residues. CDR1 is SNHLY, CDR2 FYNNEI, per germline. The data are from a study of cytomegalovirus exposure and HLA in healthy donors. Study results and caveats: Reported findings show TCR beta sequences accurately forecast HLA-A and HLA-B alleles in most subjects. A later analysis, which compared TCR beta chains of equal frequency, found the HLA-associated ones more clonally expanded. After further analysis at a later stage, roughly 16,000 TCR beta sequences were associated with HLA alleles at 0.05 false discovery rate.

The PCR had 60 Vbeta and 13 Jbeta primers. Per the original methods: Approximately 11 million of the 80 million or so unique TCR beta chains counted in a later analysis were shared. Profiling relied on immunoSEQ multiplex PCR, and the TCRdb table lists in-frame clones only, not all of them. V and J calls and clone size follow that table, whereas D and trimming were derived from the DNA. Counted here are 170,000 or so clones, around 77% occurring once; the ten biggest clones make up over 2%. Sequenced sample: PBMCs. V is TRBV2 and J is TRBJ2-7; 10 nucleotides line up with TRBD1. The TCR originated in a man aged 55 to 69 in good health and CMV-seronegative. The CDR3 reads CASRPGTGDFEQHF. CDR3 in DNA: TGTGCCAGCAGACCCGGGACAGGGGATTTTGAGCAGCACTTC.